Sequencing of this T cell receptor (beta chain) was carried out in a study of sequential checkpoint blockade in melanoma. Study in general: Arm A got nivolumab then ipilimumab; arm B the reverse, 1:1.

V gave up 6 bases and J gave up 3 bases, with 9 bases separating them. The V gene's germline CDR1 is MNHEY and CDR2 SMNVEV (reference sequence). The CDR3 extends over 13 amino acids. Noted treatment: randomized to nivolumab then ipilimumab (arm A) or the reverse (arm B). Sorted cells were live CD3+CD8+, lacking CD19 and CD56, from PBMCs. The protocol was immunoSEQ multiplex PCR, while the TCRdb copy is restricted to in-frame clones and leaves out a portion. Seen here are about 29,000 clones, approximately 77% observed once, and the top ten hold about an eighth. This TCR derives from a human donor with melanoma. Sequenced here: CD8+ T cells sorted from blood (inferred from file names), sampled from a patient given nivolumab and ipilimumab in sequence. The rearrangement links TRBV27 to TRBJ1-5; D remains ambiguous. This CDR3 is CASSDTYNQPQHF. The DNA for the CDR3 is TGTGCCAGCAGCGACACCTACAATCAGCCCCAGCATTTT.